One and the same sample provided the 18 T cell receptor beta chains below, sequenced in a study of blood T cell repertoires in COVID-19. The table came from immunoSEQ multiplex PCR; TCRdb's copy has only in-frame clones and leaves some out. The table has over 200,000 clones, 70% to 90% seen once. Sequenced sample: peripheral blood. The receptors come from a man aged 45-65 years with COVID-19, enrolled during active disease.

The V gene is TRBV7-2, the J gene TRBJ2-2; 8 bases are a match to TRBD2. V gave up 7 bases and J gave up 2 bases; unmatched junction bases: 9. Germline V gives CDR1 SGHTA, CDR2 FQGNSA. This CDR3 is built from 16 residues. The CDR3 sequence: CASNLNGGGNTGELFF. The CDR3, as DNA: TGTGCCAGCAACCTCAACGGGGGGGGAAACACCGGGGAGCTGTTTTTT.

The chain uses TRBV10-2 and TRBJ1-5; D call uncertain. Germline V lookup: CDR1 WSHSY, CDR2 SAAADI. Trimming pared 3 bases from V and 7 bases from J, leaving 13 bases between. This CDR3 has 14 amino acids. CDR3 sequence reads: CASSDTGRWQPQHF. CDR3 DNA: TGCGCCAGCAGTGATACCGGGAGATGGCAGCCCCAGCATTTT.

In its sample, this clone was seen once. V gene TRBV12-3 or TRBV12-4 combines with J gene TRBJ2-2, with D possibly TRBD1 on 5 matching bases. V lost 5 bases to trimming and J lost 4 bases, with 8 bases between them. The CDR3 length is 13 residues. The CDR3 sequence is CASSRTSTGELFF. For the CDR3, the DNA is TGTGCCAGCAGTCGGACATCCACCGGGGAGCTGTTTTTT.

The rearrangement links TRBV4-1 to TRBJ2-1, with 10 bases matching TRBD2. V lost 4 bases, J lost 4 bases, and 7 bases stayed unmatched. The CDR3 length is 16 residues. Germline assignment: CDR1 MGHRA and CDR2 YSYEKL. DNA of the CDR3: TGCGCCAGCAGCCCGTACTTAGCGGGGGGATACAATGAGCAGTTCTTC. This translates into CASSPYLAGGYNEQFF.

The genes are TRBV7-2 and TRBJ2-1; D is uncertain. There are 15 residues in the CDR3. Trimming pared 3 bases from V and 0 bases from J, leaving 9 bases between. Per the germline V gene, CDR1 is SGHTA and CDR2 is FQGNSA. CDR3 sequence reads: CASSFSAISYNEQFF. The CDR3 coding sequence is TGTGCCAGCAGCTTTTCAGCGATCTCCTACAATGAGCAGTTCTTC.

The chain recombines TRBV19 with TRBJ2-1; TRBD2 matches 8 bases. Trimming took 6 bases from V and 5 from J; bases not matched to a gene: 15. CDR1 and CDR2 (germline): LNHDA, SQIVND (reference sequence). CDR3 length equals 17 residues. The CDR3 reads CASREGWRRGVHNEQFF. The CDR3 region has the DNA TGTGCCAGTAGAGAGGGGTGGAGGCGGGGGGTTCACAATGAGCAGTTCTTC.

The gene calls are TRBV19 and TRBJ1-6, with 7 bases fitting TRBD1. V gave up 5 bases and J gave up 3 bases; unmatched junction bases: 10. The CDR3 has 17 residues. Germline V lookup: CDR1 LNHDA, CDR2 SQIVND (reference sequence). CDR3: CASSLLRDRNYNSPLHF. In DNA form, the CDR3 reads TGTGCCAGTAGTCTCCTCCGGGACAGAAACTATAATTCACCCCTCCACTTT.

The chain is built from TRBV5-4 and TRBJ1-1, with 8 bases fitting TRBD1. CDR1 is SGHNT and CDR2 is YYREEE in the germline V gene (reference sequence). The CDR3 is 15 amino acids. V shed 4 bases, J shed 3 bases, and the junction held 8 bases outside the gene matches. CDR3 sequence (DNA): TGTGCCAGCAGCGGACAGGGTAACATCCACACTGAAGCTTTCTTT. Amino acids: CASSGQGNIHTEAFF.

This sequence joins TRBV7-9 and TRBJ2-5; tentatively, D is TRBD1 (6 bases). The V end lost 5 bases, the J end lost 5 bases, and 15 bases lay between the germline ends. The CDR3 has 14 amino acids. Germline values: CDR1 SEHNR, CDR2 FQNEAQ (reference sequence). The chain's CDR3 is CASSLTGPGETQYF. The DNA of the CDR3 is TGTGCCAGCAGCCTAACAGGGCCCGGCGAGACCCAGTACTTC.

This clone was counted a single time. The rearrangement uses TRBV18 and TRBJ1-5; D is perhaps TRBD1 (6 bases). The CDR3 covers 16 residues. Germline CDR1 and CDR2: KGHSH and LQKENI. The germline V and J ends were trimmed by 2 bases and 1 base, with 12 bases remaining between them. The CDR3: CASSPSRTASNQPQHF. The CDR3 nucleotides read TGTGCCAGCTCACCAAGCAGGACAGCCAGCAATCAGCCCCAGCATTTT.

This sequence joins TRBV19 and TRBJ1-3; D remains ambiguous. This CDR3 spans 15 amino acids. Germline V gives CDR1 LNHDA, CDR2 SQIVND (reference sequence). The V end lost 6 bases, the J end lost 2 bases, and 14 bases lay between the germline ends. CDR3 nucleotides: TGTGCCAGTAGCACCACCATTACTACTGGAAACACCATATATTTT. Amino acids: CASSTTITTGNTIYF.

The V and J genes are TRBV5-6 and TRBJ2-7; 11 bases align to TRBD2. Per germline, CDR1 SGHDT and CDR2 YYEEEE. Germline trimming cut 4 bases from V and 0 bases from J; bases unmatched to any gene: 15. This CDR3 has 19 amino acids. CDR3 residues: CASSLIGLAGPTYSYEQYF. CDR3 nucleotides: TGTGCCAGCAGCCTTATCGGACTAGCGGGCCCGACTTACTCCTACGAGCAGTACTTC. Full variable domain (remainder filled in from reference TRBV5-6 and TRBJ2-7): DAGVTQSPTHLIKTRGQQVTLRCSPKSGHDTVSWYQQALGQGPQFIFQYYEEEERQRGNFPDRFSGHQFPNYSSELNVNALLLGDSALYLCASSLIGLAGPTYSYEQYFGPGTRLTVT.

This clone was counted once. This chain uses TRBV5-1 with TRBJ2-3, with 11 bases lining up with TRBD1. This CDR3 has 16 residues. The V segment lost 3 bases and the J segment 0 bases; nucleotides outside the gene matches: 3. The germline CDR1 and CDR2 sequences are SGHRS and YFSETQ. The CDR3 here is CASSYGTGGSTDTQYF. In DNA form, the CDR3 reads TGCGCCAGCAGCTACGGGACAGGGGGTAGCACAGATACGCAGTATTTT.

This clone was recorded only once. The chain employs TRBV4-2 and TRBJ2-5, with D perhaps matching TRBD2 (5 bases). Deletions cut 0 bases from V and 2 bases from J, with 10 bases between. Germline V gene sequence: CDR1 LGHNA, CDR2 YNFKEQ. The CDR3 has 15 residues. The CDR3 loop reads CASSQDRRVQETQYF. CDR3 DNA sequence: TGTGCCAGCAGCCAAGACCGGCGGGTACAAGAGACCCAGTACTTC.

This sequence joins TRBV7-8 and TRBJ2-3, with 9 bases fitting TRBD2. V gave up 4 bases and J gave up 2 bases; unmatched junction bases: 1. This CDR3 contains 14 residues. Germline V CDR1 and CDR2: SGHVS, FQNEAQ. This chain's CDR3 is CASSSGLATDTQYF. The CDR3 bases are TGTGCCAGCAGCTCGGGACTAGCCACAGATACGCAGTATTTT.

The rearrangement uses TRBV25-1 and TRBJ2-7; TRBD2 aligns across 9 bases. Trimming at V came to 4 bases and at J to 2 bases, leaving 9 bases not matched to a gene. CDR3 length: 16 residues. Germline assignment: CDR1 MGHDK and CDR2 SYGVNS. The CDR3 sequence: CASSGTSANPPYEQYF. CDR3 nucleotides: TGTGCCAGCAGTGGGACTAGCGCCAATCCCCCCTACGAGCAGTACTTC.

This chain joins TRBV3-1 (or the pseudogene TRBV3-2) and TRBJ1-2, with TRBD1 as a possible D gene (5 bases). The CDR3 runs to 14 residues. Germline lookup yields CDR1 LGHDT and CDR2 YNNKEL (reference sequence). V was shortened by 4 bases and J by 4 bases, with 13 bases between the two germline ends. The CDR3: CASSPRDSSYGYTF. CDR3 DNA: TGTGCCAGCAGCCCCCGGGACTCTAGCTATGGCTACACCTTC.

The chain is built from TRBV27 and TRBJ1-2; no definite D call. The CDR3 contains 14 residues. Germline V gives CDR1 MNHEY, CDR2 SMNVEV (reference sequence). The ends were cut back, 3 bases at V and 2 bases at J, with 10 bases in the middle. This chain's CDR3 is CASSFRGGNYGYTF. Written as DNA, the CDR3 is TGTGCCAGCAGTTTCCGGGGTGGGAACTATGGCTACACCTTC.